Listed below are T cell receptor beta chains from one sample, sequenced in a study of shared clonotypes between healthy human individuals. Clones were sequenced by immunoSEQ multiplex PCR, and TCRdb holds only the in-frame ones, with some missing. Of about 660,000 clones detected, roughly 70% appear once; the ten largest clones hold less than 2%. Sequenced material: memory CD4+ T cells sorted from blood. These receptors came from a woman aged 25 to 45 in good health. Both conserved end residues are part of each CDR3. D genes are given only for firm matches.

d_gene,v_gene,j_gene,CDR3aa,CDR3nt
-,TRBV5-1,TRBJ2-2,CASSWGDTSTGELFF,TGCGCCAGCAGCTGGGGGGACACGAGCACCGGGGAGCTGTTTTTT
-,TRBV28,TRBJ2-7,CASSRDETVYEQYF,TGTGCCAGCAGCCGTGACGAGACGGTCTACGAGCAGTACTTC
TRBD1,TRBV29-1,TRBJ2-5,CSVERDRVGETQYF,TGCAGCGTTGAAAGGGACAGGGTGGGGGAGACCCAGTACTTC
TRBD1,TRBV28,TRBJ2-7,CASRTGGRISYEQYF,TGTGCCAGCAGGACAGGGGGCAGGATCTCCTACGAGCAGTACTTC
-,TRBV4-1,TRBJ1-5,CASSLSALGNQPQHF,TGCGCCAGCAGCCTAAGCGCGTTAGGGAATCAGCCCCAGCATTTT
-,TRBV18,TRBJ1-1,CASSLGKNTEAFF,TGTGCCAGCTCACTAGGTAAGAACACTGAAGCTTTCTTT
-,TRBV5-4,TRBJ2-3,CASSLEGRGRTDTQYF,TGTGCCAGCAGCTTGGAGGGTCGGGGCCGCACAGATACGCAGTATTTT
TRBD2,TRBV5-4,TRBJ2-3,CASSSGTITDTQYF,TGTGCCAGCAGCTCTGGGACTATCACAGATACGCAGTATTTT
TRBD2,TRBV19,TRBJ2-1,CASSSTAGVGGEQFF,TGTGCCAGTAGTAGTACAGCGGGAGTAGGAGGTGAGCAGTTCTTC
TRBD1,TRBV19,TRBJ1-5,CASSPPGQRSNQPQHF,TGTGCCAGTAGTCCCCCGGGACAGCGGAGCAATCAGCCCCAGCATTTT